This note documents a single T cell receptor beta chain sequence. Primers: 60 Vbeta forward and 13 Jbeta reverse. Assay used: immunoSEQ multiplex PCR; TCRdb lists only in-frame clones, some missing. The sample includes tens of thousands of clones, about 66% of them seen just once. These data come from a study of cytomegalovirus exposure and HLA in healthy donors. The V gene's germline CDR1 is SEHNR and CDR2 FQNEAQ (reference sequence). The CDR3 contains 13 residues. With 4 bases clipped from V and 5 bases from J, the junction kept 4 bases outside the gene matches. Sequencing was done on a sample of PBMCs. The chain has TRBV7-9 and TRBJ2-7; 8 nucleotides match TRBD1. This TCR was sampled from a boy between 10 and 17 years old in good health and CMV-seropositive. The CDR3: CASSSTDRDEQYF. Here the CDR3 DNA reads TGTGCCAGCAGCTCCACGGACAGGGACGAGCAGTACTTC.